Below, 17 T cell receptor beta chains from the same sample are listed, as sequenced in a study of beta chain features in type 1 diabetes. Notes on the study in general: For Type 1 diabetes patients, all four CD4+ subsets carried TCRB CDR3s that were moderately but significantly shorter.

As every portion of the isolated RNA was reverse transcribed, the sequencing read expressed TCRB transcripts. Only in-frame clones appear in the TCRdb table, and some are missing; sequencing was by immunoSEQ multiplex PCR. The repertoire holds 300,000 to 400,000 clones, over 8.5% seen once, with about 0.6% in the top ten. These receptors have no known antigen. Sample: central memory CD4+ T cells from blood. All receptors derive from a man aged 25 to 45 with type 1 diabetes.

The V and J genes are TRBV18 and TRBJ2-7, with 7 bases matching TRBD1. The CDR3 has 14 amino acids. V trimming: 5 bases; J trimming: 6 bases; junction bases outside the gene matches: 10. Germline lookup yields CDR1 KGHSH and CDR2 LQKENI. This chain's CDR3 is CASSYDRAVVEQYF. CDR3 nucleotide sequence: TGTGCCAGCTCATACGACAGGGCTGTGGTCGAGCAGTACTTC. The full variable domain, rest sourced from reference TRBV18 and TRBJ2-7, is NAGVMQNPRHLVRRRGQEARLRCSPMKGHSHVYWYRQLPEEGLKFMVYLQKENIIDESGMPKERFSAEFPKEGPSILRIQQVVRGDSAAYFCASSYDRAVVEQYFGPGTRLTVT.

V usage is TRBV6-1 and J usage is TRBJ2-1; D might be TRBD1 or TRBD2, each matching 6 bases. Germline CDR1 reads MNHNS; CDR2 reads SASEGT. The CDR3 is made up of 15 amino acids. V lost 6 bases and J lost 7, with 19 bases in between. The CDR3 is CASSAGAGEANEQFF. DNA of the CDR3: TGTGCCAGCAGCGCTGGGGCAGGGGAGGCGAATGAGCAGTTCTTC.

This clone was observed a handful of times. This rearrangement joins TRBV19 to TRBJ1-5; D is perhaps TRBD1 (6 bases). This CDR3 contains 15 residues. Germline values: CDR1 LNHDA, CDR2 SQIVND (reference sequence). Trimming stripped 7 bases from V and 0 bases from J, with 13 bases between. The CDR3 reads CASTGAAHSNQPQHF. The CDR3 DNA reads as TGTGCCAGTACAGGGGCCGCCCATAGCAATCAGCCCCAGCATTTT. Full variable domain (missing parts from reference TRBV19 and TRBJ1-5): DGGITQSPKYLFRKEGQNVTLSCEQNLNHDAMYWYRQDPGQGLRLIYYSQIVNDFQKGDIAEGYSVSREKKESFPLTVTSAQKNPTAFYLCASTGAAHSNQPQHFGDGTRLSIL.

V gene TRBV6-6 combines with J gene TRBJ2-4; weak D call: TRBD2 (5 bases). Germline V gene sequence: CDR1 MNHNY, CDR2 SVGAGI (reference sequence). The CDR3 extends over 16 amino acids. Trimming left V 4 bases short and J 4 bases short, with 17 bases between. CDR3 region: CASSSTSGLRKNIQYF. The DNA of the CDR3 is TGTGCCAGCAGTTCGACCTCTGGACTCAGGAAAAACATTCAGTACTTC.

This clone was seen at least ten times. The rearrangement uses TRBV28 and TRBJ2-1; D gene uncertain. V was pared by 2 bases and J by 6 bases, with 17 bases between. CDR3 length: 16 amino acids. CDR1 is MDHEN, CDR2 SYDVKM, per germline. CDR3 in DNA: TGTGCCAGCAGTTTAGCTTCCATCAGGCCCCTCAATGAGCAGTTCTTC. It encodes CASSLASIRPLNEQFF.

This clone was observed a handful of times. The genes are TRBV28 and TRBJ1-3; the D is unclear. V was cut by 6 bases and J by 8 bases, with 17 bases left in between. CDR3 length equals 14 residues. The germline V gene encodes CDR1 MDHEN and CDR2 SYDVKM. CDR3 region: CASSPSSKEDTIYF. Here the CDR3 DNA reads TGTGCCAGCAGCCCTTCCAGTAAGGAGGACACCATATATTTT. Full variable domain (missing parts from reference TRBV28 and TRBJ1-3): DVKVTQSSRYLVKRTGEKVFLECVQDMDHENMFWYRQDPGLGLRLIYFSYDVKMKEKGDIPEGYSVSREKKERFSLILESASTNQTSMYLCASSPSSKEDTIYFGEGSWLTVV.

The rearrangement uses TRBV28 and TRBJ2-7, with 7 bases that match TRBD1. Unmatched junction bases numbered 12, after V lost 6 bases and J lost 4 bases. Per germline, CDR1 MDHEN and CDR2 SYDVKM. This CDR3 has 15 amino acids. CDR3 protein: CASRNLDRVVYEQYF. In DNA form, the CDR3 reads TGTGCCAGCAGAAATCTTGACAGGGTAGTGTACGAGCAGTACTTC.

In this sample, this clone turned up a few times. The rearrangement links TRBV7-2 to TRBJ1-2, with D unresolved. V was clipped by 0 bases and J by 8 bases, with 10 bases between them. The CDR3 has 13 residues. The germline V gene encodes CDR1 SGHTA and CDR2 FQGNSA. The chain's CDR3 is CASSLAGQGGYTF. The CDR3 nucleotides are TGTGCCAGCAGCTTAGCGGGCCAAGGAGGCTACACCTTC.

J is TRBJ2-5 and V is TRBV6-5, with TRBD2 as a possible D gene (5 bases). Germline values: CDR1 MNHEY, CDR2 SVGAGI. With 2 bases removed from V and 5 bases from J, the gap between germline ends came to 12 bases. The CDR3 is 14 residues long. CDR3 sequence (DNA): TGTGCCAGCAGTTACGGGTTCGGGGTGGAGACCCAGTACTTC. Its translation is CASSYGFGVETQYF.

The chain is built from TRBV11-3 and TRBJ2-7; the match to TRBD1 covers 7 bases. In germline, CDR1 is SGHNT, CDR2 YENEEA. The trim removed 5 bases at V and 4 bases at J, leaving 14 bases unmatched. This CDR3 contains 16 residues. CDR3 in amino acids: CASSQDRARRGYEQYF. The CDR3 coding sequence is TGTGCCAGCAGCCAAGACAGGGCAAGGCGTGGGTACGAGCAGTACTTC.

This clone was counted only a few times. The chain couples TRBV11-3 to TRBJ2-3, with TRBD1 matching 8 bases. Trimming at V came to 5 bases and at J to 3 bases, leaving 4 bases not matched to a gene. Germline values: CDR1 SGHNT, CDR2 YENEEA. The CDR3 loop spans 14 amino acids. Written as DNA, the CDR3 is TGTGCCAGCAGCGTTCGGACAGGGACAGATACGCAGTATTTT. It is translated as CASSVRTGTDTQYF.

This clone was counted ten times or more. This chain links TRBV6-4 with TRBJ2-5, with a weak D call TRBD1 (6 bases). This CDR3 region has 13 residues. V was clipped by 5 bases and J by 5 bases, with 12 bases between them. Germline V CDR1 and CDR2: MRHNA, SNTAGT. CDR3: CASSPTGLETQYF. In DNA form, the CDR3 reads TGTGCCAGCAGTCCAACAGGGTTGGAGACCCAGTACTTC.

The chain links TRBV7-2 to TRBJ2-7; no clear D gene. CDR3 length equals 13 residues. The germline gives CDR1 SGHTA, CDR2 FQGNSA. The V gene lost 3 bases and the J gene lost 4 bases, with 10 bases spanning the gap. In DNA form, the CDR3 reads TGTGCCAGCAGCTTGACCGTTAAGTACGAGCAGTACTTC. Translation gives CASSLTVKYEQYF.

The CDR3 reads CASSSRDQPQHF. DNA of the CDR3: TGTGCCAGCAGCTCCAGGGACCAGCCCCAGCATTTT. V usage is TRBV5-6 and J usage is TRBJ1-5, with a possible D match to TRBD1 (5 bases). Trimming pared 3 bases from V and 7 bases from J, leaving 8 bases between. Looked up from germline, CDR1 is SGHDT and CDR2 is YYEEEE. The CDR3 spans 12 residues.

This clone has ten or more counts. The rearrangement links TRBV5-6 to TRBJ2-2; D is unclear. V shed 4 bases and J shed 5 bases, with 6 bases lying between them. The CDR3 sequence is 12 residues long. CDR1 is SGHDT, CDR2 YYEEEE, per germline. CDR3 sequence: CASSSLTGELFF. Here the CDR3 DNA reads TGTGCCAGCAGCAGCCTTACCGGGGAGCTGTTTTTT.

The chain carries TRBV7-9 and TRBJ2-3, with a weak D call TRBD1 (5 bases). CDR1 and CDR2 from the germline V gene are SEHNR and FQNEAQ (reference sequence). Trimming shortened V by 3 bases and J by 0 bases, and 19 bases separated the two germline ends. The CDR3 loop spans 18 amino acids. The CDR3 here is CASSFRQWARASTDTQYF. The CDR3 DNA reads TGTGCCAGCAGCTTTCGACAGTGGGCCAGGGCTAGCACAGATACGCAGTATTTT.

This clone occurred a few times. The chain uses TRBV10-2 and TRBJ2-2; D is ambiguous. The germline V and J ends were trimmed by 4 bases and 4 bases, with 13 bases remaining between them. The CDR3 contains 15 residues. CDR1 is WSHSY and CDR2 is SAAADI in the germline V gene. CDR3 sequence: CASSVVSGSTGELFF. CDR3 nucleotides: TGCGCCAGCAGTGTAGTATCGGGTAGCACCGGGGAGCTGTTTTTT.